Listed below are T cell receptor beta chains from one sample, sequenced in a study of radiation and T cells in renal cell carcinoma. The data were produced by immunoSEQ multiplex PCR, yet TCRdb's version contains in-frame clones alone and is incomplete. Of some 72,000 clones listed, about 81% are singletons. The source was blood, collected from a patient whose treatment included radiotherapy and nephrectomy. The source of these receptors is a man in his 60s with renal cell carcinoma. The CDR3 runs from the conserved cysteine through the conserved F or W. The D gene is left open where the match is weak. Clone size is not always given. Where it is, it says once, few, many or a class for expanded clones.

>.|TRBV4-1|.|TRBJ1-2
TGCGCCAGCAGCCAAGACCCTCTGGTATTCGGCTATGGCTACACCTTC
CASSQDPLVFGYGYTF
>.|TRBV10-1|TRBD2|TRBJ2-7
TGCGCCAGCAGTCTCGAGCCTAGCGGGTCCTACGAGCAGTACTTC
CASSLEPSGSYEQYF
>.|TRBV11-3|.|TRBJ2-2
TGTGCCAGCAGCCGTGACTCAAACACCGGGGAGCTGTTTTTT
CASSRDSNTGELFF
>.|TRBV5-1|TRBD1|TRBJ1-2
TGCGCCAGCAGCCCAACAGTGGGACAGGAGAACTATGGCTACACCTTC
CASSPTVGQENYGYTF
>.|TRBV2|.|TRBJ1-5
TGTGCCAGCAGTGAAACAGTAGGAGGCGCTATCAATCAGCCCCAGCATTTT
CASSETVGGAINQPQHF
>.|TRBV5-1|TRBD2|TRBJ2-3
TGCGCCAGCAGCTTGGGACTAGCGGGAGGGTCCGGTACAGATACGCAGTATTTT
CASSLGLAGGSGTDTQYF
>.|TRBV18|.|TRBJ2-7
TGTGCCAGCTCACCAATGGCGGAAGAGCAGTACTTC
CASSPMAEEQYF
>.|TRBV27|TRBD2|TRBJ2-1
TGTGCCAGCGCTCGAACTAGCGGGAGGGTCGGTGAGCAGTTCTTC
CASARTSGRVGEQFF
>.|TRBV10-2|.|TRBJ1-2
TGCGCCAGCAGTGAGGGGGGCGACTTTGGCTACACCTTC
CASSEGGDFGYTF
>.|TRBV4-3|.|TRBJ2-7
TGCGCCAGCAGCCGGGGCTGGGGGCCGTACGAGCAGTACTTC
CASSRGWGPYEQYF
>.|TRBV30|.|TRBJ2-4
TGTGCCTGGAGTAATCTAGCCAAAAACATTCAGTACTTC
CAWSNLAKNIQYF
>.|TRBV27|.|TRBJ1-2
TGTGCCAGCAGTACAAGGAGTAACTATGGCTACACCTTC
CASSTRSNYGYTF
>.|TRBV27|TRBD1|TRBJ1-5
TGTGCCAGCAGTTTCCGGGACAGAAATCAGCCCCAGCATTTT
CASSFRDRNQPQHF
>.|TRBV7-6|TRBD1|TRBJ2-7
TGTGCCAGCAGCACAGCCGGGGGACAGGGTTTGTACGAGCAGTACTTC
CASSTAGGQGLYEQYF
>.|TRBV5-1|TRBD2|TRBJ2-1
TGCGCCAGCAGCTTGGCAGGTAGCAGGACTAGTAGCTACAATGAGCAGTTCTTC
CASSLAGSRTSSYNEQFF
>.|TRBV6-1|TRBD1|TRBJ2-7
TGTGCCAGCAGTGATACCCGACCGACAGGGGGATTCCACGAGCAGTACTTC
CASSDTRPTGGFHEQYF
>few|TRBV9|.|TRBJ1-1
TGTGCCAGCAGCGCTGTAGCCACCGAAGCTTTCTTT
CASSAVATEAFF
>.|TRBV18|.|TRBJ2-2
TGTGCCAGCTCACCACTTCGTAGTCGCCTATCGAACACCGGGGAGCTGTTTTTT
CASSPLRSRLSNTGELFF
>once|TRBV11-3|TRBD1|TRBJ2-3
TGTGCCAGCAGCCCCCGGACAGGGGGACTGGATACGCAGTATTTT
CASSPRTGGLDTQYF
>.|TRBV18|TRBD2|TRBJ2-5
TGTGCCAGCTCACCACCGAGCGGGAGGGCCCGAGGGGAGACCCAGTACTTC
CASSPPSGRARGETQYF
>.|TRBV4-3|TRBD1|TRBJ1-1
TGCGCCAGCAGCCAGTATACAGGGGTATCGGCTGAAGCTTTCTTT
CASSQYTGVSAEAFF
>.|TRBV7-6|TRBD2|TRBJ2-3
TGTGCCAGCAGCTTAGCTCCAGCGGGAGCAAGGACAGATACGCAGTATTTT
CASSLAPAGARTDTQYF
>few|TRBV7-3|TRBD2|TRBJ2-1
TGTGCCAGCAGCCTAAGGCCGGGACTAGCGGGAGCCTCGGATGAGCAGTTCTTC
CASSLRPGLAGASDEQFF
>.|TRBV7-9|TRBD2|TRBJ2-5
TGTGCCACCTCACGTAGCGGGATAGAGACCCAGTACTTC
CATSRSGIETQYF
>.|TRBV4-1|.|TRBJ1-4
TGCGCCAGCAGCCTACAGGCTAATGAAAAACTGTTTTTT
CASSLQANEKLFF
>.|TRBV19|.|TRBJ2-5
TGTGCCAGTTCCCGCCAAGAGACCCAGTACTTC
CASSRQETQYF
>few|TRBV27|.|TRBJ2-7
TGTGCCAGCAGTTTACGGCTATACTCCTACGAGCAGTACTTC
CASSLRLYSYEQYF
>.|TRBV27|.|TRBJ1-5
TGTGCCAGCAGTCGAGGGCGCCCGCCCGAGCCCCAGCATTTT
CASSRGRPPEPQHF
>.|TRBV7-6|.|TRBJ1-2
TGTGCCAGCAGCTACCGAATACAGGGTACGGATGGCTACACCTTC
CASSYRIQGTDGYTF